Shown below are 24 T cell receptor beta chains from a single sample sequenced in a study of cytotoxic CD8 clonotypes in ibrutinib-treated CLL. Clones were sequenced by immunoSEQ multiplex PCR, and TCRdb holds only the in-frame ones, with some missing. This table holds 65,000 to 95,000 clones, around 83% found once. Specimen: PBMCs, collected before ibrutinib treatment. The receptors here all came from a human donor with chronic lymphocytic leukemia.

For the CDR3, the DNA is TGTGCCAGCAGCCTTCCCGGGGCCGGATCCTACGAGCAGTACTTC. Encoded protein: CASSLPGAGSYEQYF. The chain recombines TRBV14 with TRBJ2-7; D could derive from TRBD1 or TRBD2 (5 bases each). V lost 4 bases to trimming and J lost 1 base, with 14 bases between them. CDR1 is SGHDN, CDR2 FVKESK, per germline. The CDR3 extends over 15 amino acids.

This clone has more than one count but fewer than ten. CDR3 residues: CSVRLTGVSYGYTF. In nucleotides, the CDR3 is TGCAGCGTTCGACTTACAGGGGTTAGCTATGGCTACACCTTC. The gene calls are TRBV29-1 and TRBJ1-2, with 7 bases lining up with TRBD1. Germline assignment: CDR1 SQVTM and CDR2 ANQGSEA. The trim removed 5 bases at V and 4 bases at J, leaving 10 bases unmatched. The CDR3 length is 14 residues.

The chain joins TRBV4-1 to TRBJ1-2; unclear D gene. The CDR3 is made up of 13 amino acids. Looked up from germline, CDR1 is MGHRA and CDR2 is YSYEKL. The V and J ends lost 1 base and 7 bases respectively, with 10 bases between them. The CDR3 loop is CASSQVFVSGYTF. CDR3 coding DNA: TGCGCCAGCAGCCAAGTGTTCGTGAGTGGCTACACCTTC.

This chain joins TRBV14 and TRBJ2-1, with D perhaps given as TRBD1 or TRBD2 (5 bases each). V dropped 4 bases and J dropped 6 bases, with 10 bases sitting between them. In germline, CDR1 is SGHDN, CDR2 FVKESK. There are 13 residues in the CDR3. The CDR3 nucleotides are TGTGCCAGCAGCCCGGGACCCCCCAATGAGCAGTTCTTC. Its translation is CASSPGPPNEQFF.

V gene TRBV7-3 combines with J gene TRBJ1-1, with 7 bases identical to TRBD1. Per germline, CDR1 SGHTA and CDR2 FQGTGA. This CDR3 is built from 18 residues. The V gene end was trimmed by 2 bases and the J gene end by 2 bases; junction bases not matched to a gene: 14. The DNA of the CDR3 is TGTGCCAGCAGCTTAGCGCGGACAGGCCCCGGGTTTAACACTGAAGCTTTCTTT. It specifies CASSLARTGPGFNTEAFF.

The chain carries TRBV28 and TRBJ2-7, with D unresolved. CDR1 is MDHEN, CDR2 SYDVKM, per germline. Trimming took 3 bases from V and 6 from J, leaving 9 bases between them. This CDR3 comprises 12 residues. CDR3 coding DNA: TGTGCCAGCAGTTTCGGAGTCTTCGAGCAGTACTTC. Amino acids: CASSFGVFEQYF.

This clone showed up just a few times. The chain has TRBV28 and TRBJ2-7, with 7 bases matching TRBD2. V lost 2 bases to trimming and J lost 1 base; unmatched junction nucleotides: 5. The germline V gene has CDR1 MDHEN and CDR2 SYDVKM. The CDR3 extends over 15 amino acids. CDR3 coding DNA: TGTGCCAGCAGTTTAGCTCTAGCGGCTTCCTACGAGCAGTACTTC. It codes for CASSLALAASYEQYF.

This clone was seen just once. The rearrangement links TRBV7-2 to TRBJ2-7; perhaps D is TRBD1 or TRBD2 (5 bases each). V lost 5 bases, J lost 2 bases, and 22 bases lay in between. Looked up from germline, CDR1 is SGHTA and CDR2 is FQGNSA. The CDR3 runs to 17 residues. CDR3 DNA: TGTGCCAGCAGCCCCCAGGGAGCAAACCAGAATCCCTACGAGCAGTACTTC. As protein: CASSPQGANQNPYEQYF. Complete variable domain (other parts from reference TRBV7-2 and TRBJ2-7): GAGVSQSPSNKVTEKGKDVELRCDPISGHTALYWYRQSLGQGLEFLIYFQGNSAPDKSGLPSDRFSAERTGGSVSTLTIQRTQQEDSAVYLCASSPQGANQNPYEQYFGPGTRLTVT.

The V call is TRBV7-8, the J call TRBJ2-1; D may be TRBD1 or TRBD2 (5 bases each). V lost 6 bases and J 12 bases, leaving 24 bases between the germline ends. In germline, CDR1 is SGHVS, CDR2 FQNEAQ. This CDR3 is 15 amino acids long. The CDR3: CASRYRQDSRAGQFF. The CDR3 DNA follows: TGTGCCAGCAGATATCGACAAGACAGTCGGGCGGGGCAGTTCTTC.

The CDR3 sequence is CASSRSRDSSYEQYF. CDR3 coding DNA: TGCGCCAGCAGCCGCTCCCGGGACAGTTCCTACGAGCAGTACTTC. V and J are TRBV5-1 and TRBJ2-7; 7 positions agree with TRBD1. The CDR3 runs to 15 residues. V lost 4 bases to trimming and J lost 1 base; unmatched junction nucleotides: 8. CDR1 SGHRS and CDR2 YFSETQ come from the germline V gene. Drawing the rest from reference TRBV5-1 and TRBJ2-7, the complete variable domain is KAGVTQTPRYLIKTRGQQVTLSCSPISGHRSVSWYQQTPGQGLQFLFEYFSETQRNKGNFPGRFSGRQFSNSRSEMNVSTLELGDSALYLCASSRSRDSSYEQYFGPGTRLTVT.

The V call is TRBV10-1, the J call TRBJ2-7; D may be TRBD1 or TRBD2 (5 bases each). CDR1 and CDR2 from the germline V gene are WNHNN and SYGVQD (reference sequence). This CDR3 contains 17 residues. V lost 10 bases to trimming and J lost 1 base, with 26 bases between them. CDR3 sequence reads: CATLDRQPNKPSYEQYF. The DNA for the CDR3 is TGCGCCACACTAGACCGACAGCCTAATAAACCTTCCTACGAGCAGTACTTC.

The rearrangement links TRBV5-1 to TRBJ2-1; TRBD1 or TRBD2 may be the D gene (7 bases each). The ends were cut back, 4 bases at V and 1 base at J, with 21 bases in the middle. CDR1 is SGHRS and CDR2 is YFSETQ in the germline V gene. This CDR3 spans 18 amino acids. CDR3 bases: TGCGCCAGCAGCCCCGAGGGGGCTAGCGGAGTTTCCTACAATGAGCAGTTCTTC. Its protein product is CASSPEGASGVSYNEQFF.

The genes are TRBV5-4 and TRBJ2-7; D is unresolved. In germline, CDR1 is SGHNT, CDR2 YYREEE (reference sequence). V lost 0 bases, J lost 1 base, and 11 bases lay in between. The CDR3 covers 15 residues. The DNA of the CDR3 is TGTGCCAGCAGCTTGGCGGCTAGAAGTTCCTACGAGCAGTACTTC. Translation gives CASSLAARSSYEQYF. The full variable domain, with the rest looked up from reference TRBV5-4 and TRBJ2-7, is ETGVTQSPTHLIKTRGQQVTLRCSSQSGHNTVSWYQQALGQGPQFIFQYYREEENGRGNFPPRFSGLQFPNYSSELNVNALELDDSALYLCASSLAARSSYEQYFGPGTRLTVT.

This clone showed up just once. The chain carries TRBV5-1 and TRBJ1-2; TRBD1 aligns across 7 bases. After removal of 7 bases from V and 1 base from J, the junction contained 4 bases not matched to a gene. The CDR3 sequence is 13 residues long. The germline CDR1 and CDR2 sequences are SGHRS and YFSETQ. CDR3 in amino acids: CASRTGDNYGYTF. CDR3 DNA: TGCGCCAGCCGGACAGGTGATAACTATGGCTACACCTTC.

The gene calls are TRBV7-2 and TRBJ2-7; 10 bases match TRBD2. The V segment lost 5 bases and the J segment 0 bases; nucleotides outside the gene matches: 13. Germline V gives CDR1 SGHTA, CDR2 FQGNSA. The CDR3 covers 18 residues. CDR3 region: CASSLRLAGTLSSYEQYF. CDR3 sequence (DNA): TGTGCCAGCAGCCTTAGACTAGCGGGCACCCTAAGCTCCTACGAGCAGTACTTC.

The chain carries TRBV9 and TRBJ2-5; no clear D gene. Trimming pared 0 bases from V and 3 bases from J, leaving 9 bases between. The CDR3 extends over 14 amino acids. Germline CDR1 and CDR2: SGDLS and YYNGEE. The CDR3 region is CASSVAPAEETQYF. The CDR3 DNA reads as TGTGCCAGCAGCGTAGCCCCGGCGGAAGAGACCCAGTACTTC. Full variable domain (missing parts from reference TRBV9 and TRBJ2-5): DSGVTQTPKHLITATGQRVTLRCSPRSGDLSVYWYQQSLDQGLQFLIQYYNGEERAKGNILERFSAQQFPDLHSELNLSSLELGDSALYFCASSVAPAEETQYFGPGTRLLVL.

This clone was observed a few times. V gene TRBV19 combines with J gene TRBJ2-7; 10 bases are a match to TRBD1. The germline gives CDR1 LNHDA, CDR2 SQIVND (reference sequence). This CDR3 spans 13 amino acids. Unmatched junction bases numbered 3, after V lost 6 bases and J lost 4 bases. CDR3 residues: CASRDRGLYEQYF. The CDR3 coding sequence is TGTGCCAGTAGGGACAGGGGGTTGTACGAGCAGTACTTC.

The chain combines TRBV9 with TRBJ2-7, with 9 bases lining up with TRBD2. The CDR3 has 14 residues. Germline-derived CDR1 and CDR2 are SGDLS and YYNGEE. V was pared by 4 bases and J by 3 bases, with 5 bases of the junction left unmatched. CDR3 region: CASSPGGRDYEQYF. The CDR3 DNA is TGTGCCAGCAGCCCGGGCGGGAGGGACTACGAGCAGTACTTC.

CDR3 region: CASSKIRDRGTGELFF. The CDR3, as DNA: TGTGCCAGCAGCAAAATCCGGGACAGGGGCACCGGGGAGCTGTTTTTT. The chain links TRBV7-2 to TRBJ2-2, with 10 bases lining up with TRBD1. There are 16 residues in the CDR3. Germline CDR1 SGHTA, CDR2 FQGNSA. The J segment lost 4 bases and the V segment lost 5 bases, leaving 7 bases of the junction unmatched.

In this sample, this clone turned up once. The rearrangement joins TRBV16 to TRBJ1-5; D not certain. CDR1 KGHSY and CDR2 FQNENV come from the germline V gene. V lost 0 bases to trimming and J lost 4 bases, with 7 bases between them. This CDR3 comprises 14 residues. The CDR3 DNA follows: TGTGCCAGCAGCCAATCAGGATCAAATCAGCCCCAGCATTTT. It codes for CASSQSGSNQPQHF.

The chain employs TRBV6-5 and TRBJ2-5, with D unclear. V was trimmed by 0 bases and J by 4 bases, leaving 9 bases between them. The CDR3 has 14 amino acids. Germline V gene sequence: CDR1 MNHEY, CDR2 SVGAGI. The CDR3 loop is CASSYSLNRETQYF. CDR3 DNA: TGTGCCAGCAGTTACTCCCTAAATCGAGAGACCCAGTACTTC.

V gene TRBV11-3 combines with J gene TRBJ2-5; unclear D gene. This CDR3 has 16 amino acids. Trimming pared 0 bases from V and 5 bases from J, leaving 16 bases between. Germline CDR1 SGHNT, CDR2 YENEEA. In nucleotides, the CDR3 is TGTGCCAGCAGCTTAGAGCAGTGGGAAATGGGGGAGACCCAGTACTTC. This sequence encodes CASSLEQWEMGETQYF.

The V and J genes are TRBV19 and TRBJ2-1; 11 nucleotides align to TRBD1. Unmatched junction bases numbered 3, after V lost 5 bases and J lost 6 bases. CDR1 and CDR2 (germline): LNHDA, SQIVND (reference sequence). The length of the CDR3 is 14 residues. The DNA for the CDR3 is TGTGCCAGTAGTTTCGGACAGGGGGCCAATGAGCAGTTCTTC. This encodes CASSFGQGANEQFF.

The CDR3 nucleotides are TGTGCCTGGAGTAGCCAGGGCACAGATACGCAGTATTTT. It is translated as CAWSSQGTDTQYF. V is TRBV30 and J is TRBJ2-3, with D uncertain. The V end lost 2 bases, the J end lost 1 base, and 7 bases lay between the germline ends. Germline values: CDR1 GTSNPN, CDR2 SVGIG (reference sequence). The CDR3 is 13 residues long.